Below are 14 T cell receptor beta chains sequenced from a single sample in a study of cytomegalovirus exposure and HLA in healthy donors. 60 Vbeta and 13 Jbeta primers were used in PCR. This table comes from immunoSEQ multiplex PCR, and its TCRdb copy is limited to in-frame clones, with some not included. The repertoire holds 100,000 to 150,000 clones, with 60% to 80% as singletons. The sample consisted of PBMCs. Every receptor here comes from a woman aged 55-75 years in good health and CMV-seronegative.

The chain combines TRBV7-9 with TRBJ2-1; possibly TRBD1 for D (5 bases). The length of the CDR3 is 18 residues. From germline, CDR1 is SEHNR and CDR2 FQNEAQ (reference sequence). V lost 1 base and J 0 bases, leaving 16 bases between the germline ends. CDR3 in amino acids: CASSLVSRTQSSYNEQFF. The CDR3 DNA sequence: TGTGCCAGCAGCTTAGTTTCAAGGACACAAAGCTCCTACAATGAGCAGTTCTTC.

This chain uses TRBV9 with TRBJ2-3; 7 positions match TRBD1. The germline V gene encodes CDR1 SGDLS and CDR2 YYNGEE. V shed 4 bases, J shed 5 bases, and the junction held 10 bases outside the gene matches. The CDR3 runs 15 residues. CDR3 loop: CASSLNRDREDTQYF. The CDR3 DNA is TGTGCCAGCAGCCTAAACCGGGACAGAGAAGATACGCAGTATTTT.

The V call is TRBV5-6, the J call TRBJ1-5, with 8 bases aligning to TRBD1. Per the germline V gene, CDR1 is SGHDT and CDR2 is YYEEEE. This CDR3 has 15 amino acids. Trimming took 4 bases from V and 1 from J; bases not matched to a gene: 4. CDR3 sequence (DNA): TGTGCCAGCAGCCCACGGACAGGGAGCAATCAGCCCCAGCATTTT. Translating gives CASSPRTGSNQPQHF.

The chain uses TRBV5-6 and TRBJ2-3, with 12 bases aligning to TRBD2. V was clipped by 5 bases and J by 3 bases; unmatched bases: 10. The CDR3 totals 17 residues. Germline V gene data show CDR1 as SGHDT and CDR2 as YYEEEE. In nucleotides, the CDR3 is TGTGCCAGCAGTTTTGGCCTCGGGACTAGCGGGACAGATACGCAGTATTTT. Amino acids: CASSFGLGTSGTDTQYF.

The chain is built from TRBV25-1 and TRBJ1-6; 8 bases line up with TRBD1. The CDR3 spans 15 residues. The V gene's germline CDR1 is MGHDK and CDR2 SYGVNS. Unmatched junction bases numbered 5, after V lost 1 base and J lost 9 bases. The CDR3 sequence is CASSESQGAGSPLHF. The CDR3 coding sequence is TGTGCCAGCAGTGAATCCCAGGGGGCTGGTTCACCCCTCCACTTT.

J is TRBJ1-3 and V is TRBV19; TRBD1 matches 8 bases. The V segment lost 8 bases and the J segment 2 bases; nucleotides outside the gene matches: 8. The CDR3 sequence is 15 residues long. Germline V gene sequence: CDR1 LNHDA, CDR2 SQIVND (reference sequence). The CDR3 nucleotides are TGTGCCAGTGGAACAGGGGGTTTCGCTGGAAACACCATATATTTT. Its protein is CASGTGGFAGNTIYF.

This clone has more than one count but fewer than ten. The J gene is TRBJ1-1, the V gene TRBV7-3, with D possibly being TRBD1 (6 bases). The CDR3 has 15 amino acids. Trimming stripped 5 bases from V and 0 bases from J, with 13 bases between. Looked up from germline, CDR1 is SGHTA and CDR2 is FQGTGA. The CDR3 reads CASSTQGSVNTEAFF. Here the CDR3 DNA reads TGTGCCAGCAGCACACAGGGAAGTGTGAACACTGAAGCTTTCTTT.

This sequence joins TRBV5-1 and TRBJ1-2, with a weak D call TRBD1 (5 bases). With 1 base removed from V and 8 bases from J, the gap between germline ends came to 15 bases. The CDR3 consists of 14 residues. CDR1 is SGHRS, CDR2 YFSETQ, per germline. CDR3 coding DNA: TGCGCCAGCAGCTTGTCAGGGATCCCGATCGGCTACACCTTC. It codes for CASSLSGIPIGYTF.

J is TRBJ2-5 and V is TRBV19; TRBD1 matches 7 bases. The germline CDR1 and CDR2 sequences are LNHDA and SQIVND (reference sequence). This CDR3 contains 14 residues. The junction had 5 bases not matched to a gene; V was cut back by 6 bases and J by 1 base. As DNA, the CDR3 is TGTGCCAGTAGCCCGACAGGGACCCAAGAGACCCAGTACTTC. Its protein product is CASSPTGTQETQYF.

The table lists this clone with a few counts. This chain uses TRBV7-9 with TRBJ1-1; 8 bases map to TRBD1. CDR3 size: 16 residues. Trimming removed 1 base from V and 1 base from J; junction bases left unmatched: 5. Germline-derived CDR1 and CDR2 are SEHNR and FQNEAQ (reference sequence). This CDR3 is CASSLGYDRGNTEAFF. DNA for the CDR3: TGTGCCAGCAGCTTAGGGTATGACAGGGGGAACACTGAAGCTTTCTTT.

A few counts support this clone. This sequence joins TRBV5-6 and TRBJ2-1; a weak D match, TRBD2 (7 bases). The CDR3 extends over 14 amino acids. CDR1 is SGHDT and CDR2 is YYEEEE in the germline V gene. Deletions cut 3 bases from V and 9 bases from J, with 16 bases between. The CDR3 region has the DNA TGTGCCAGCAGCTGGGGGGAGGGGGGCGCTGAGCAGTTCTTC. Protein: CASSWGEGGAEQFF.

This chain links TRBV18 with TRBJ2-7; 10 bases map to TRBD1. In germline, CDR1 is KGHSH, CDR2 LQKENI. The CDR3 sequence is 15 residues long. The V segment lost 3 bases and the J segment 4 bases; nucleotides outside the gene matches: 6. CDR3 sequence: CASSPPGQGKYEQYF. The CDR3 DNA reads TGTGCCAGCTCACCGCCGGGACAGGGGAAGTACGAGCAGTACTTC. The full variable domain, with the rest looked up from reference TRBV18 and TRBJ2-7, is NAGVMQNPRHLVRRRGQEARLRCSPMKGHSHVYWYRQLPEEGLKFMVYLQKENIIDESGMPKERFSAEFPKEGPSILRIQQVVRGDSAAYFCASSPPGQGKYEQYFGPGTRLTVT.

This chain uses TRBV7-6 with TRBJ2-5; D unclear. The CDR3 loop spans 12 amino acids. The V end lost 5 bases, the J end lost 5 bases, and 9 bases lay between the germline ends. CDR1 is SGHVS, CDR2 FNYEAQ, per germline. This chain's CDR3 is CASSRSVETQYF. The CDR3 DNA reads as TGTGCCAGCAGCCGCTCGGTGGAGACCCAGTACTTC. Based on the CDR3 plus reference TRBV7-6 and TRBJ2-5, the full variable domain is GAGVSQSPRYKVTKRGQDVALRCDPISGHVSLYWYRQALGQGPEFLTYFNYEAQQDKSGLPNDRFSAERPEGSISTLTIQRTEQRDSAMYRCASSRSVETQYFGPGTRLLVL.

This CDR3 is CASSLAGGWTGELFF. The CDR3 DNA reads as TGTGCCAGCAGCTTAGCGGGGGGGTGGACCGGGGAGCTGTTTTTT. The chain links TRBV7-3 to TRBJ2-2, with TRBD2 matching 9 bases. The junction had 3 bases not matched to a gene; V was cut back by 2 bases and J by 5 bases. Germline V gives CDR1 SGHTA, CDR2 FQGTGA. This CDR3 spans 15 amino acids.